The entry below gives a single TCR beta chain sequence along with its context. The antigen remains unidentified. These data originate in a study of monozygotic twins with inflammatory bowel disease. Findings and caveats of the study: The analysis yielded no support for one strong signal or clonotype associated with IBD.

TCRdb re-called the 5' RACE reads and gives one entry per CDR3 protein, without DNA. There are 200,000 to 250,000 distinct CDR3 sequences in the sample, with less than 9% held by the top ten. In germline, CDR1 is MNHEY, CDR2 SMNVEV (reference sequence). The CDR3 spans 17 residues. The specimen was blood. The chain links TRBV27 to TRBJ2-3; with no DNA, the TCRdb D assignment of TRBD1 cannot be verified. This TCR came from a human donor with ulcerative colitis or Crohn's disease, or a healthy co-twin of an affected twin (not recorded which). The CDR3 protein is CASSLSQGAGYRDTQYF.